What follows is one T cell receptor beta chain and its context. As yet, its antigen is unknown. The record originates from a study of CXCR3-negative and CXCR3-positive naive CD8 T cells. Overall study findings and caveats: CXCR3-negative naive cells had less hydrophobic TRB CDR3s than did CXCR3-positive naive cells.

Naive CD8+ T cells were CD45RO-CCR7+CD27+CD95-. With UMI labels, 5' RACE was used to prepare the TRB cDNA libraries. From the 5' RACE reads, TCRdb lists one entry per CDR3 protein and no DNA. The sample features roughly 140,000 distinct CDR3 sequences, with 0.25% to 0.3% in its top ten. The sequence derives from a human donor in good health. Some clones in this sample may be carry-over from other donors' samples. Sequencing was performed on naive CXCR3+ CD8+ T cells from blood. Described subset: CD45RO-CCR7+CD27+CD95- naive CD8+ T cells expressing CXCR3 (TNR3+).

The CDR3 reads CASSDGTGVNEKLFF. The chain recombines TRBV6-6 with TRBJ1-4; TCRdb designates TRBD1, a call that cannot be tested without DNA. Germline lookup yields CDR1 MNHNY and CDR2 SVGAGI (reference sequence). CDR3 length: 15 residues.